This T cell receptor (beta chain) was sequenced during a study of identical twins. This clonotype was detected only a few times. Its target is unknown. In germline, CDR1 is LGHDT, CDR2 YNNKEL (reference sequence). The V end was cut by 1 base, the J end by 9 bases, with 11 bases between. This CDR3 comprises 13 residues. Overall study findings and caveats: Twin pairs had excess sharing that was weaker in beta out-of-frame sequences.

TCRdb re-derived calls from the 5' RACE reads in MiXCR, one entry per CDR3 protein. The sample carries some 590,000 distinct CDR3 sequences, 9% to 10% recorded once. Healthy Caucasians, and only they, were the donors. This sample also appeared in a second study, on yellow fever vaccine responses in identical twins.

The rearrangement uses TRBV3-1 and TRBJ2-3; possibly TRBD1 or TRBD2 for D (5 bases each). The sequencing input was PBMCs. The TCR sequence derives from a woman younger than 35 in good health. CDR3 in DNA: TGTGCCAGCAGCCAAGGGGACGTGGCGACGCAGTATTTT. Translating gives CASSQGDVATQYF.